The rows below give T cell receptor beta chains drawn from one sample of a study of blood T cell repertoires in COVID-19. The data were produced by immunoSEQ multiplex PCR, yet TCRdb's version contains in-frame clones alone and is incomplete. The sample has about 120,000 clones; approximately 90% are singletons. Sequencing was done on a sample of peripheral blood. The source is a man aged 60-69 years with COVID-19, enrolled during active disease. Both conserved end residues are part of each CDR3. The D gene is left open where the match is weak. Rows may omit the clone size; those that give it use once, few, many or a size class.

CDR3aa,CDR3nt,abundance,v_gene,d_gene,j_gene
CASSYRTSTMSYEQYF,TGTGCCAGCAGTTATCGGACTAGCACTATGTCCTACGAGCAGTACTTC,NA,TRBV6-2/TRBV6-3,TRBD2,TRBJ2-7
CATSRAEAGYGYTF,TGTGCCACCAGCAGAGCTGAAGCAGGCTATGGCTACACCTTC,NA,TRBV15,NA,TRBJ1-2
CASSHWDRGDYGYTF,TGCGCCAGCAGCCACTGGGACAGGGGAGACTATGGCTACACCTTC,NA,TRBV5-1,TRBD1,TRBJ1-2
CASSIDTQGIGETQYF,TGTGCCAGTAGTATAGATACCCAGGGGATTGGGGAGACCCAGTACTTC,NA,TRBV19,NA,TRBJ2-5
CASSSPLAYEQYF,TGTGCCAGCAGTTCCCCCCTTGCCTACGAGCAGTACTTC,NA,TRBV27,NA,TRBJ2-7
CASSLAVRGTEAFF,TGTGCCAGCAGCTTGGCCGTACGGGGGACTGAAGCTTTCTTT,NA,TRBV5-5,NA,TRBJ1-1
CASSLITGGADGYTF,TGCGCCAGCAGCTTGATTACAGGGGGCGCGGATGGCTACACCTTC,NA,TRBV5-1,TRBD1,TRBJ1-2
CASSLGQAYNSPLHF,TGTGCCAGCTCCCTGGGACAGGCATATAATTCACCCCTCCACTTT,NA,TRBV18,TRBD1,TRBJ1-6
CASSNGQGRRQYF,TGCGCCAGCAGCAACGGACAGGGTCGTAGGCAGTATTTT,NA,TRBV5-1,TRBD1,TRBJ2-3
CASSFQGLYGYTF,TGTGCCAGCAGCTTTCAGGGGCTCTATGGCTACACCTTC,once,TRBV7-9,NA,TRBJ1-2
CASSEEVAGQETQYF,TGTGCCAGCAGTGAGGAGGTAGCGGGGCAAGAGACCCAGTACTTC,NA,TRBV2,TRBD2,TRBJ2-5
CASSQSVPGQGGQPQHF,TGTGCCAGCAGCCAATCAGTCCCGGGACAGGGAGGTCAGCCCCAGCATTTT,NA,TRBV4-2,TRBD1,TRBJ1-5
CASSQDGAPSGGSTDTQYF,TGTGCCAGCAGCCAAGATGGGGCCCCTAGCGGGGGATCCACAGATACGCAGTATTTT,NA,TRBV3-1/TRBV3-2,TRBD2,TRBJ2-3
CASGPPLAGLYEQYF,TGTGCCAGCGGACCCCCCCTAGCGGGGCTCTACGAGCAGTACTTC,NA,TRBV5-5,TRBD2,TRBJ2-7
CASTLGGSGTGLFTDTQYF,TGTGCCAGTACACTCGGGGGGTCCGGGACAGGGTTATTTACAGATACGCAGTATTTT,NA,TRBV19,TRBD1,TRBJ2-3
CASSPRLRDTEAFF,TGCGCCAGCAGCCCCCGGCTACGGGACACTGAAGCTTTCTTT,many,TRBV4-1,NA,TRBJ1-1
CASSEANSNQPQHF,TGTGCCAGCAGTGAAGCTAATAGCAATCAGCCCCAGCATTTT,NA,TRBV2,NA,TRBJ1-5
CASTGLAGAVFNEQFF,TGTGCCAGCACGGGGCTAGCGGGGGCCGTATTCAATGAGCAGTTCTTC,NA,TRBV6-6,TRBD2,TRBJ2-1
CASSLTPDRALYGYTF,TGTGCCAGCAGCTTAACCCCGGACAGGGCGCTCTATGGCTACACCTTC,NA,TRBV7-2,TRBD1,TRBJ1-2
CAISESGREEDGYTF,TGTGCCATCAGTGAGTCCGGCAGGGAAGAAGATGGCTACACCTTC,NA,TRBV10-3,NA,TRBJ1-2
CASSPGPGDTQYF,TGCGCCAGCAGCCCCGGACCAGGGGATACGCAGTATTTT,NA,TRBV5-1,NA,TRBJ2-3
CASGPFRTNEKLFF,TGTGCCAGTGGGCCCTTCAGGACTAATGAAAAACTGTTTTTT,NA,TRBV3-1/TRBV3-2,NA,TRBJ1-4
CASSIGGPPQYF,TGTGCCAGTAGTATTGGGGGCCCTCCGCAGTATTTT,NA,TRBV19,NA,TRBJ2-3
CASSLTLPGETQYF,TGTGCCAGCAGCTTGACACTCCCCGGGGAGACCCAGTACTTC,NA,TRBV5-4,NA,TRBJ2-5
CASSLGGQGVTNQPQHF,TGTGCCAGCAGCTTAGGAGGACAGGGTGTTACCAATCAGCCCCAGCATTTT,once,TRBV7-2,TRBD1,TRBJ1-5
CASSQAGIGGYTF,TGCGCCAGCAGCCAAGCGGGGATAGGAGGCTACACCTTC,NA,TRBV4-1,NA,TRBJ1-2
CAWSGGSRTDTQYF,TGTGCCTGGAGTGGCGGGTCCCGCACAGATACGCAGTATTTT,NA,TRBV30,NA,TRBJ2-3
CASGQGSSGNTIYF,TGTGCTAGTGGTCAGGGTTCTTCGGGAAACACCATATATTTT,NA,TRBV12-5,NA,TRBJ1-3
CASSTAGGPYNEQFF,TGTGCCAGCTCCACCGCGGGGGGGCCCTACAATGAGCAGTTCTTC,NA,TRBV9,TRBD2,TRBJ2-1
CASSDIGQGQNEQFF,TGTGCCAGCAGTGACATTGGACAGGGGCAGAATGAGCAGTTCTTC,NA,TRBV2,TRBD1,TRBJ2-1
CASSLGTGGEQYF,TGTGCCAGCAGCTTAGGGACAGGGGGCGAGCAGTACTTC,once,TRBV7-3,TRBD1,TRBJ2-7
CASSYSQGRGEKLFF,TGTGCCAGCAGTTACTCCCAGGGGCGGGGGGAAAAACTGTTTTTT,NA,TRBV6-5,NA,TRBJ1-4
CASRTETENSPLHF,TGTGCCAGTAGGACGGAGACAGAGAATTCACCCCTCCACTTT,NA,TRBV19,NA,TRBJ1-6
CASSQETNEKLFF,TGTGCCAGCAGCCAAGAGACAAATGAAAAACTGTTTTTT,NA,TRBV3-1/TRBV3-2,NA,TRBJ1-4
CASSFGDSLPYEQYF,TGTGCCAGCAGCTTCGGTGACAGCCTCCCCTACGAGCAGTACTTC,once,TRBV7-2,NA,TRBJ2-7
CASSEGADEKLFF,TGTGCCAGCAGCGAAGGGGCCGATGAAAAACTGTTTTTT,once,TRBV9,NA,TRBJ1-4
CASSLGPPGSAGEDEQFF,TGTGCCAGCAGTTTAGGGCCTCCGGGATCAGCGGGTGAGGATGAGCAGTTCTTC,NA,TRBV27,NA,TRBJ2-1
CAWRAGQAPAYEQYF,TGTGCCTGGAGAGCAGGACAGGCTCCCGCCTACGAGCAGTACTTC,NA,TRBV30,TRBD1,TRBJ2-7
CASRAGWYNEQFF,TGTGCCAGCAGGGCAGGGTGGTACAATGAGCAGTTCTTC,once,TRBV6-5,NA,TRBJ2-1